These T cell receptor beta chains were read from a single sample in a study of shared clonotypes between healthy human individuals. The protocol was immunoSEQ multiplex PCR, while the TCRdb copy is restricted to in-frame clones and leaves out a portion. The table records roughly 2.4 million clones, more than 90% of them present only once. The source material was naive CD4+ T cells sorted from blood. These TCRs come from a man aged 18 to 35 in good health. CDR3s include the opening cysteine and the closing phenylalanine or tryptophan. Fields, in order: D gene, clone size, J gene, V gene, CDR3 protein, CDR3 DNA. The D gene is left open where the match is weak. Where a row states a size, it is once, few, many or the class of an expanded clone; other rows omit it.

d_call: .; clone_size: .; j_call: TRBJ1-5; v_call: TRBV7-8; cdr3_aa: CASSLGWGSGSQPQHF; cdr3_nt: TGTGCCAGCAGCTTAGGTTGGGGCAGTGGAAGTCAGCCCCAGCATTTT
d_call: TRBD2; clone_size: .; j_call: TRBJ2-5; v_call: TRBV7-6; cdr3_aa: CASSLHPRGGVETQYF; cdr3_nt: TGTGCCAGCAGCTTACATCCGCGGGGGGGCGTAGAGACCCAGTACTTC
d_call: TRBD2; clone_size: .; j_call: TRBJ2-7; v_call: TRBV10-3; cdr3_aa: CAISESAGFYEQYF; cdr3_nt: TGTGCCATCAGTGAGTCAGCGGGATTCTACGAGCAGTACTTC
d_call: TRBD2; clone_size: .; j_call: TRBJ2-3; v_call: TRBV28; cdr3_aa: CASSPQRGGLMGTDTQYF; cdr3_nt: TGTGCCAGCAGTCCTCAGCGGGGGGGCCTAATGGGCACAGATACGCAGTATTTT
d_call: .; clone_size: .; j_call: TRBJ2-4; v_call: TRBV11-1; cdr3_aa: CASSPWGAKNIQYF; cdr3_nt: TGTGCCAGCAGCCCTTGGGGGGCCAAAAACATTCAGTACTTC
d_call: .; clone_size: .; j_call: TRBJ1-5; v_call: TRBV7-9; cdr3_aa: CASSLSGGAGNQPQHF; cdr3_nt: TGTGCCAGCAGCCTTAGTGGGGGAGCAGGCAATCAGCCCCAGCATTTT
d_call: .; clone_size: once; j_call: TRBJ2-5; v_call: TRBV4-1; cdr3_aa: CASSQDRAPPQYF; cdr3_nt: TGCGCCAGCAGCCAAGATCGGGCTCCCCCCCAGTACTTC
d_call: .; clone_size: .; j_call: TRBJ1-5; v_call: TRBV11-2; cdr3_aa: CASSWSEAQPQHF; cdr3_nt: TGTGCCAGCAGTTGGTCAGAGGCTCAGCCCCAGCATTTT
d_call: .; clone_size: .; j_call: TRBJ2-7; v_call: TRBV7-2; cdr3_aa: CASSTLATTYEQYF; cdr3_nt: TGTGCCAGCAGCACTCTAGCGACTACCTACGAGCAGTACTTC
d_call: .; clone_size: .; j_call: TRBJ2-6; v_call: TRBV29-1; cdr3_aa: CSVEGFSGANVLTF; cdr3_nt: TGCAGCGTTGAGGGCTTCTCTGGGGCCAACGTCCTGACTTTC
d_call: .; clone_size: .; j_call: TRBJ2-1; v_call: TRBV7-2; cdr3_aa: CASSLFPRDYNEQFF; cdr3_nt: TGTGCCAGCAGCTTATTCCCCCGGGATTACAATGAGCAGTTCTTC
d_call: .; clone_size: .; j_call: TRBJ1-2; v_call: TRBV5-1; cdr3_aa: CASRSSNYGYTF; cdr3_nt: TGCGCCAGCCGATCCAGTAACTATGGCTACACCTTC
d_call: TRBD2; clone_size: .; j_call: TRBJ2-7; v_call: TRBV6-6; cdr3_aa: CASRSGTPVNEQYF; cdr3_nt: TGTGCCAGCAGGAGCGGGACCCCGGTAAACGAGCAGTACTTC
d_call: TRBD2; clone_size: .; j_call: TRBJ2-1; v_call: TRBV5-1; cdr3_aa: CASSLAPSGSSYNEQFF; cdr3_nt: TGCGCCAGCAGCTTGGCCCCTAGCGGCAGCTCCTACAATGAGCAGTTCTTC
d_call: .; clone_size: .; j_call: TRBJ1-3; v_call: TRBV25-1; cdr3_aa: CASTLGRGLVAGNTIYF; cdr3_nt: TGTGCCAGCACACTAGGAAGGGGGTTGGTGGCTGGAAACACCATATATTTT
d_call: .; clone_size: .; j_call: TRBJ1-5; v_call: TRBV5-4; cdr3_aa: CASSPGDGYNQPQHF; cdr3_nt: TGTGCCAGCAGCCCAGGGGACGGCTACAATCAGCCCCAGCATTTT
d_call: .; clone_size: .; j_call: TRBJ1-4; v_call: TRBV2; cdr3_aa: CASSVDGALNEKLFF; cdr3_nt: TGTGCCAGCAGTGTTGACGGGGCCCTTAATGAAAAACTGTTTTTT
d_call: .; clone_size: .; j_call: TRBJ2-7; v_call: TRBV7-4; cdr3_aa: CASKSSGGIPTVAGEIYEQYF; cdr3_nt: TGTGCCAGCAAAAGTTCAGGGGGAATCCCTACAGTTGCGGGAGAAATCTACGAGCAGTACTTC
d_call: TRBD1; clone_size: .; j_call: TRBJ1-3; v_call: TRBV28; cdr3_aa: CASQTSGTVSGNTIYF; cdr3_nt: TGTGCCAGCCAAACATCCGGGACAGTCTCTGGAAACACCATATATTTT
d_call: .; clone_size: few; j_call: TRBJ1-6; v_call: TRBV28; cdr3_aa: CASSSGGLVVIHF; cdr3_nt: TGTGCCAGCAGTTCCGGGGGCCTTGTAGTTATCCACTTT
d_call: TRBD2; clone_size: .; j_call: TRBJ2-7; v_call: TRBV2; cdr3_aa: CASRAREDTYEQYF; cdr3_nt: TGTGCCAGCAGAGCTCGGGAGGACACCTACGAGCAGTACTTC
d_call: TRBD1; clone_size: once; j_call: TRBJ1-5; v_call: TRBV5-4; cdr3_aa: CASSTGTDNQPQHF; cdr3_nt: TGTGCCAGCAGCACGGGGACAGACAATCAGCCCCAGCATTTT
d_call: .; clone_size: .; j_call: TRBJ1-1; v_call: TRBV6-1; cdr3_aa: CASSGWNTEAFF; cdr3_nt: TGTGCCAGCAGTGGGTGGAACACTGAAGCTTTCTTT
d_call: .; clone_size: .; j_call: TRBJ1-6; v_call: TRBV9; cdr3_aa: CASSVGTFNSPLHF; cdr3_nt: TGTGCCAGCAGCGTAGGGACGTTCAATTCACCCCTCCACTTT
d_call: TRBD2; clone_size: .; j_call: TRBJ2-7; v_call: TRBV30; cdr3_aa: CAWSEGLAGRYEQYF; cdr3_nt: TGTGCCTGGAGTGAAGGGCTAGCGGGAAGGTACGAGCAGTACTTC
d_call: TRBD2; clone_size: once; j_call: TRBJ2-3; v_call: TRBV7-3; cdr3_aa: CASSPWTSGDDTQYF; cdr3_nt: TGTGCCAGCAGTCCCTGGACTAGCGGGGACGATACGCAGTATTTT
d_call: .; clone_size: once; j_call: TRBJ2-5; v_call: TRBV11-2; cdr3_aa: CASSLGLRETQYF; cdr3_nt: TGTGCCAGCAGCTTAGGGTTGCGGGAGACCCAGTACTTC
d_call: .; clone_size: once; j_call: TRBJ1-2; v_call: TRBV19; cdr3_aa: CASSIGSAVISNYGYTF; cdr3_nt: TGTGCCAGTAGTATAGGTAGCGCGGTGATATCTAACTATGGCTACACCTTC
d_call: TRBD1; clone_size: .; j_call: TRBJ2-5; v_call: TRBV10-3; cdr3_aa: CAISESWDRGPQETQYF; cdr3_nt: TGTGCCATCAGTGAGTCGTGGGACAGGGGTCCCCAAGAGACCCAGTACTTC
d_call: .; clone_size: .; j_call: TRBJ2-7; v_call: TRBV10-3; cdr3_aa: CAMVTRLAYEQYF; cdr3_nt: TGTGCCATGGTAACAAGACTGGCCTACGAGCAGTACTTC
d_call: .; clone_size: .; j_call: TRBJ1-5; v_call: TRBV6-1; cdr3_aa: CASSEATVSNQPQHF; cdr3_nt: TGTGCCAGCAGTGAAGCGACGGTGAGCAATCAGCCCCAGCATTTT
d_call: .; clone_size: .; j_call: TRBJ2-1; v_call: TRBV5-4; cdr3_aa: CASSLVLQGNEQFF; cdr3_nt: TGTGCCAGCAGCTTGGTTCTCCAAGGGAATGAGCAGTTCTTC
d_call: TRBD2; clone_size: .; j_call: TRBJ2-5; v_call: TRBV11-2; cdr3_aa: CASSLASGRALGETQYF; cdr3_nt: TGTGCCAGCAGCTTAGCCAGCGGGAGGGCCTTGGGGGAGACCCAGTACTTC
d_call: TRBD2; clone_size: .; j_call: TRBJ2-5; v_call: TRBV11-2; cdr3_aa: CASSPTKFSGGVGKTQYF; cdr3_nt: TGTGCCAGCAGCCCAACGAAATTTAGCGGGGGGGTTGGTAAGACCCAGTACTTC
d_call: .; clone_size: .; j_call: TRBJ2-3; v_call: TRBV4-3; cdr3_aa: CASSQTKGSTDTQYF; cdr3_nt: TGCGCCAGCAGCCAAACAAAGGGGAGCACAGATACGCAGTATTTT
d_call: .; clone_size: .; j_call: TRBJ2-5; v_call: TRBV29-1; cdr3_aa: CSGRDWMTGTQYF; cdr3_nt: TGCAGCGGGCGGGACTGGATGACGGGGACCCAGTACTTC
d_call: .; clone_size: .; j_call: TRBJ2-6; v_call: TRBV5-1; cdr3_aa: CASRVTGFSGANVLTF; cdr3_nt: TGCGCCAGCAGGGTGACAGGCTTCTCTGGGGCCAACGTCCTGACTTTC
d_call: .; clone_size: .; j_call: TRBJ2-5; v_call: TRBV5-1; cdr3_aa: CASSSHSLSETQYF; cdr3_nt: TGCGCCAGCAGCTCCCACTCCCTCTCGGAGACCCAGTACTTC
d_call: .; clone_size: .; j_call: TRBJ2-7; v_call: TRBV5-1; cdr3_aa: CASSPERLDGYEQYF; cdr3_nt: TGCGCCAGCAGCCCTGAACGATTGGACGGCTACGAGCAGTACTTC
d_call: .; clone_size: .; j_call: TRBJ1-1; v_call: TRBV7-8; cdr3_aa: CASSLSLDTEAFF; cdr3_nt: TGTGCCAGCAGTTTAAGTTTAGACACTGAAGCTTTCTTT
d_call: .; clone_size: .; j_call: TRBJ2-2; v_call: TRBV18; cdr3_aa: CASSPRLANTGELFF; cdr3_nt: TGTGCCAGCTCACCTAGGCTCGCTAACACCGGGGAGCTGTTTTTT
d_call: .; clone_size: .; j_call: TRBJ2-3; v_call: TRBV6-1; cdr3_aa: CASSSPTDTQYF; cdr3_nt: TGTGCCAGCAGTTCTCCCACAGATACGCAGTATTTT
d_call: TRBD2; clone_size: .; j_call: TRBJ2-1; v_call: TRBV6-6; cdr3_aa: CAIKPSTSGGYNEQFF; cdr3_nt: TGTGCCATCAAACCCAGCACTAGCGGGGGTTACAATGAGCAGTTCTTC
d_call: .; clone_size: .; j_call: TRBJ2-7; v_call: TRBV6-5; cdr3_aa: CAARSFSYEQYF; cdr3_nt: TGTGCCGCCCGGAGTTTTTCCTACGAGCAGTACTTC
d_call: TRBD1; clone_size: .; j_call: TRBJ1-2; v_call: TRBV2; cdr3_aa: CASSWDRANYGYTF; cdr3_nt: TGTGCCAGCAGCTGGGACAGAGCTAACTATGGCTACACCTTC
d_call: .; clone_size: .; j_call: TRBJ2-7; v_call: TRBV2; cdr3_aa: CASSDVHEQYF; cdr3_nt: TGTGCCAGCTCGGACGTCCACGAGCAGTACTTC
d_call: TRBD1; clone_size: .; j_call: TRBJ1-4; v_call: TRBV29-1; cdr3_aa: CSVGVQGVEKLFF; cdr3_nt: TGCAGCGTTGGAGTCCAGGGGGTTGAAAAACTGTTTTTT